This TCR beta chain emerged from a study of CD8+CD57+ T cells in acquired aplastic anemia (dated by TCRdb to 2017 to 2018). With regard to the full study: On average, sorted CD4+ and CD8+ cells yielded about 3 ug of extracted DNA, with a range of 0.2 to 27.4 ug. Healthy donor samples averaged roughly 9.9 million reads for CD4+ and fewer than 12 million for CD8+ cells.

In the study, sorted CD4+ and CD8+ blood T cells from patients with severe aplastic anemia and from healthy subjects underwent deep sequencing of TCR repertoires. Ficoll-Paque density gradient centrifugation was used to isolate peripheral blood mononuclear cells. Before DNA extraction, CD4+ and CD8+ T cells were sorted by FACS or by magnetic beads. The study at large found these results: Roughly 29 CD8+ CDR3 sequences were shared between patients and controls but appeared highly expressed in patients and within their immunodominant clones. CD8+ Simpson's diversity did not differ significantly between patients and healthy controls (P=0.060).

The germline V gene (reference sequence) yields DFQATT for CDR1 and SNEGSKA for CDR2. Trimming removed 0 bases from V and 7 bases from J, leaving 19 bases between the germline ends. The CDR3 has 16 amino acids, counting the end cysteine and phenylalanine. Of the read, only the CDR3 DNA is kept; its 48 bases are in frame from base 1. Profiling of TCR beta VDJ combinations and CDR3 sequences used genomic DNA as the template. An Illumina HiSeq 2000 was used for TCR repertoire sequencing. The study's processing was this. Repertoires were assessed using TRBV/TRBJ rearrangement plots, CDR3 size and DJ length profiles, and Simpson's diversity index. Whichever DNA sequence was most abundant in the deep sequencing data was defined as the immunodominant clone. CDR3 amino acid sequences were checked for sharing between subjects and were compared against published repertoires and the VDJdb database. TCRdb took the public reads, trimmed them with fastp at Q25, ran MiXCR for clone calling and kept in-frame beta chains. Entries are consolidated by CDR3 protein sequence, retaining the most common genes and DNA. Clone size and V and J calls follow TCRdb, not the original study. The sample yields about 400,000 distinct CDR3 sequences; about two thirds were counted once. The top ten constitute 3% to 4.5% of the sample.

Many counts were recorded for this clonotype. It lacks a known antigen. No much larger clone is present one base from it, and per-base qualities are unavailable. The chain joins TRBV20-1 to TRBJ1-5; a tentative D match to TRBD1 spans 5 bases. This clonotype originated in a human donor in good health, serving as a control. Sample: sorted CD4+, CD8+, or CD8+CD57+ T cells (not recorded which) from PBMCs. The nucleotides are TGCAGTGCTAGAGATCGACAGCTTAATCCGGGGCAGCCCCAGCATTTT. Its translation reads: CSARDRQLNPGQPQHF.